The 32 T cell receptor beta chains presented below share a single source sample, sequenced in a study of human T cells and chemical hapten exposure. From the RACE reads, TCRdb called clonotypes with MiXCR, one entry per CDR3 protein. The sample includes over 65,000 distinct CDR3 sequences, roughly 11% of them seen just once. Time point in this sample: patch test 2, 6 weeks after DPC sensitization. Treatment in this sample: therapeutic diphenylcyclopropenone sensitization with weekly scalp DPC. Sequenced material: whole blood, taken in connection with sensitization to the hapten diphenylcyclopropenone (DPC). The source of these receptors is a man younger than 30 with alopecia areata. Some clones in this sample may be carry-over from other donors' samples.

The CDR3 reads CASSGSHLGDNEQFF. The CDR3 bases are TGCGCCAGCAGTGGAAGCCATCTCGGGGACAATGAGCAGTTCTTC. The chain carries TRBV10-1 and TRBJ2-1; D is possibly TRBD2 (5 bases). V was shortened by 4 bases and J by 5 bases, with 15 bases between the two germline ends. Germline V gives CDR1 WNHNN, CDR2 SYGVQD (reference sequence). The CDR3 is made up of 15 amino acids.

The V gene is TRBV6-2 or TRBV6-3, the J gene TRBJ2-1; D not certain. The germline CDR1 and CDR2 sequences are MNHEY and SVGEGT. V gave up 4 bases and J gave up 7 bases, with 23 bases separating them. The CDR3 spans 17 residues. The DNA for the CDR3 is TGTGCCAGCAGTTTAAGGATTAGACTGGCGTCGGAGAATGAGCAGTTCTTC. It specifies CASSLRIRLASENEQFF.

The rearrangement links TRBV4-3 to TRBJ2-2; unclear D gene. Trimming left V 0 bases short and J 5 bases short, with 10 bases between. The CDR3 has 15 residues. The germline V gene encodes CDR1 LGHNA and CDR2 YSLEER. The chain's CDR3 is CASSQDRSATGELFF. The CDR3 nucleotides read TGCGCCAGCAGCCAAGATCGTTCGGCTACCGGGGAGCTGTTTTTT.

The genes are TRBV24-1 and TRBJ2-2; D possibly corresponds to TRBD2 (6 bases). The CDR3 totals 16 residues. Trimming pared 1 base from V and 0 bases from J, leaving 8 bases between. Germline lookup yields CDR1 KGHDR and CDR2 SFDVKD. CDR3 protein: CATSDLWGANTGELFF. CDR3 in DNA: TGTGCCACCAGTGATTTATGGGGGGCGAACACCGGGGAGCTGTTTTTT.

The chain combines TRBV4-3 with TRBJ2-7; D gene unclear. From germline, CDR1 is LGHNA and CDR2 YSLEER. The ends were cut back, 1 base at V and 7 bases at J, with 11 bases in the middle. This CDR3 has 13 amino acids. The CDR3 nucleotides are TGCGCCAGCAGCCAAGTGAAAGGTTTAGAGCAGTACTTC. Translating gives CASSQVKGLEQYF.

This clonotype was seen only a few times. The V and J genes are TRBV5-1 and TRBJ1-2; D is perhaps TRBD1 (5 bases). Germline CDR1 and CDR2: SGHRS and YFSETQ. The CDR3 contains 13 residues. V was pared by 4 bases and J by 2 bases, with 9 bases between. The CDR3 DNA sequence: TGCGCCAGCAGCCCGGACACAAACTATGGCTACACCTTC. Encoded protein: CASSPDTNYGYTF.

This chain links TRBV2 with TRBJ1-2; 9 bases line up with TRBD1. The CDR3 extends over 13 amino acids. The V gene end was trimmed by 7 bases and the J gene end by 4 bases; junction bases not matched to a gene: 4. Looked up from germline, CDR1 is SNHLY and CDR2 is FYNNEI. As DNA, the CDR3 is TGTGCCAGCACCGGACAGGGGTTCTATGGCTACACCTTC. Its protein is CASTGQGFYGYTF.

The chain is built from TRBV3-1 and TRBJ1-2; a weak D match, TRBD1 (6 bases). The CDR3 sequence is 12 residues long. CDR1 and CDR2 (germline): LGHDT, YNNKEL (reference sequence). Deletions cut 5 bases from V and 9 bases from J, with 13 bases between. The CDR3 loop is CASSFTGYRYTF. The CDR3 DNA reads TGTGCCAGCAGCTTTACAGGGTACCGCTACACCTTC.

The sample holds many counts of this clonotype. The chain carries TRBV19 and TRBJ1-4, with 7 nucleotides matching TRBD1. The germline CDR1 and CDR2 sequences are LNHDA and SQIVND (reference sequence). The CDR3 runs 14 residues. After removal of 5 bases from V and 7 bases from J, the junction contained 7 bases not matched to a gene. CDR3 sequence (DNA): TGTGCCAGTAGTCCAACAGGGGAGACTGAAAAACTGTTTTTT. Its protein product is CASSPTGETEKLFF.

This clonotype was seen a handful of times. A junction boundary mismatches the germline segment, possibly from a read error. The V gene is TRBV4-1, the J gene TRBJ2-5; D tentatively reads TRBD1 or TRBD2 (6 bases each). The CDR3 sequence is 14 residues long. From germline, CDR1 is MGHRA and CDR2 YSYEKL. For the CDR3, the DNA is TGCGCCAGCAGTCAAGAGGGGGGTAAACAGACCCAGTACTTC. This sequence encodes CASSQEGGKQTQYF.

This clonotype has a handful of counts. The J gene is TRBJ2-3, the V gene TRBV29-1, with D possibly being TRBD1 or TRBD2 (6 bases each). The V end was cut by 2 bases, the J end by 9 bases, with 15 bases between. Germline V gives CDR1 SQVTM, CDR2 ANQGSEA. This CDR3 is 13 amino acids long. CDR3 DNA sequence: TGCAGCGTTGAATCGACGGGGGCAAGGACGCAGTATTTT. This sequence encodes CSVESTGARTQYF.

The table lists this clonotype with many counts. CDR3 sequence (DNA): TGTGCCAGCTCACCACCCTCCCAGGGACCCAACTATGGCTACACCTTC. This codes for CASSPPSQGPNYGYTF. J is TRBJ1-2 and V is TRBV18, with a weak D call TRBD1 (5 bases). Trimming left V 0 bases short and J 2 bases short, with 13 bases between. This CDR3 has 16 residues. Germline CDR1 KGHSH, CDR2 LQKENI.

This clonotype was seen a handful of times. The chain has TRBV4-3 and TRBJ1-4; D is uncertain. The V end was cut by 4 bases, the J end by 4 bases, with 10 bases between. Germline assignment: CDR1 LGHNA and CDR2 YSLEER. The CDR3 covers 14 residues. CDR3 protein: CASSPGISNEKLFF. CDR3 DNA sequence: TGCGCCAGCAGCCCTGGAATAAGTAATGAAAAACTGTTTTTT.

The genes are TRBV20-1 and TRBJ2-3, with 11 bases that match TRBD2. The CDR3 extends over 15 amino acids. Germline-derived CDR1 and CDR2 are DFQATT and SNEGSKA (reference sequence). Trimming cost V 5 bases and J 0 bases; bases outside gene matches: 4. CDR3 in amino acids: CSADRLAGSTDTQYF. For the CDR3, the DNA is TGCAGTGCTGATCGACTAGCGGGGAGCACAGATACGCAGTATTTT.

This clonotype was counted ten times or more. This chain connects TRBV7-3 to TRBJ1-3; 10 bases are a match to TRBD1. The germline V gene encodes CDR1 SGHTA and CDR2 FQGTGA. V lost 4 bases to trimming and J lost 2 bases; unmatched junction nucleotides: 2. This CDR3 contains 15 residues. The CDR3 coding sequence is TGTGCCAGCAGCTGGGACAGGGGAGCTGGAAACACCATATATTTT. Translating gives CASSWDRGAGNTIYF.

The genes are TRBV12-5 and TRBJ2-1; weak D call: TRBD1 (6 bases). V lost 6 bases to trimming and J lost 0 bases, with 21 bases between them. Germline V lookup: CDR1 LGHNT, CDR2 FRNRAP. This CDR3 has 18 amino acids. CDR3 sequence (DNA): TGTGCTAGTGGGCGCCCACCAACAGGGAAAGGCTCCTACAATGAGCAGTTCTTC. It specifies CASGRPPTGKGSYNEQFF.

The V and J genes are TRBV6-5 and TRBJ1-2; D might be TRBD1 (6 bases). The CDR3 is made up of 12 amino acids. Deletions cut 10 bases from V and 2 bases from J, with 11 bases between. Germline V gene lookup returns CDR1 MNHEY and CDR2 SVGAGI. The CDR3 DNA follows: TGTGCCACCTCCACAGGGAACTATGGCTACACCTTC. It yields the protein CATSTGNYGYTF.

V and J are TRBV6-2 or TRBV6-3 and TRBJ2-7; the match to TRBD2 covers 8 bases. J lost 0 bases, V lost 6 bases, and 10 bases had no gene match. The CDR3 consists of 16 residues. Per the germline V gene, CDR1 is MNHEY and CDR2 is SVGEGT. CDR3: CASSPAGTRSSYEQYV. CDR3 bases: TGTGCCAGCAGCCCAGCCGGGACTAGAAGCTCCTACGAGCAGTACGTC.

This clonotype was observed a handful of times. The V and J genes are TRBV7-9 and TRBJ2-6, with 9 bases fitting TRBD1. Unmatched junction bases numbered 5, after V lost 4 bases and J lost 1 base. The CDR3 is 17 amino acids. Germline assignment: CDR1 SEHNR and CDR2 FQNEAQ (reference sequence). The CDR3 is CASSYGTGLSGANVLTF. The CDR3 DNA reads TGTGCCAGCAGCTACGGGACAGGGCTATCTGGGGCCAACGTCCTGACTTTC.

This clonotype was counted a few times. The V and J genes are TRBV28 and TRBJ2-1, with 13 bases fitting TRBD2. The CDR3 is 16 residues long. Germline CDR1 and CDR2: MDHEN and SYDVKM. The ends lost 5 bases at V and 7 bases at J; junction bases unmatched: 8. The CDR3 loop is CASSPRRTSGGNEQFF. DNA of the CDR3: TGTGCCAGCAGTCCCCGCCGGACTAGCGGGGGAAATGAGCAGTTCTTC.

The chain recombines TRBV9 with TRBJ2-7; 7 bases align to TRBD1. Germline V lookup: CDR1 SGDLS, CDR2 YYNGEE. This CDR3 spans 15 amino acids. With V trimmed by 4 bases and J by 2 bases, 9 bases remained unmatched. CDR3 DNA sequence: TGTGCCAGCAGCCCGTGGGACAGAAGAGCCTACGAGCAGTACTTC. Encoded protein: CASSPWDRRAYEQYF.

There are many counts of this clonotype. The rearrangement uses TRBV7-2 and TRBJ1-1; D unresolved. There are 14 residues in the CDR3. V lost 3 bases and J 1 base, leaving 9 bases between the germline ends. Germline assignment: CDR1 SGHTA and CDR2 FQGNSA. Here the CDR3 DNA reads TGTGCCAGCAGCTTCCAGTGGGGGAACACTGAAGCTTTCTTT. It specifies CASSFQWGNTEAFF.

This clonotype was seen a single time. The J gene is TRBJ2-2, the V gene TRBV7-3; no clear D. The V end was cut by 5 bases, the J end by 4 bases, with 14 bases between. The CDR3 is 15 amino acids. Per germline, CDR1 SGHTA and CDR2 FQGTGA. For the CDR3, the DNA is TGTGCCAGCAGCGGGTCATCCCCTAGCACCGGGGAGCTGTTTTTT. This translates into CASSGSSPSTGELFF.

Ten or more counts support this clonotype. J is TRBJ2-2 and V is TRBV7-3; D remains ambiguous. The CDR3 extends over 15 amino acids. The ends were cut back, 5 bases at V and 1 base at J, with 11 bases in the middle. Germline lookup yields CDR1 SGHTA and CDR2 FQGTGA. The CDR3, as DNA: TGTGCCAGCAGCCTCTGGACGGTGAACACCGGGGAGCTGTTTTTT. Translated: CASSLWTVNTGELFF.

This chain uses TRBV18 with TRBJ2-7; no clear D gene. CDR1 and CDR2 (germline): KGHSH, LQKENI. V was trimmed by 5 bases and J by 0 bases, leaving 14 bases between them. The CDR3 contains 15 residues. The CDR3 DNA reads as TGTGCCAGCTCAGAGAATCCTGGGCCCTCCTACGAGCAGTACTTC. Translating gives CASSENPGPSYEQYF.

The CDR3 is CASSVEGFNQPQHF. The DNA of the CDR3 is TGTGCCAGCAGCGTAGAGGGTTTTAATCAGCCCCAGCATTTT. The chain couples TRBV9 to TRBJ1-5; D ambiguous. Trimming left V 0 bases short and J 4 bases short, with 8 bases between. This CDR3 has 14 residues. CDR1 is SGDLS and CDR2 is YYNGEE in the germline V gene.

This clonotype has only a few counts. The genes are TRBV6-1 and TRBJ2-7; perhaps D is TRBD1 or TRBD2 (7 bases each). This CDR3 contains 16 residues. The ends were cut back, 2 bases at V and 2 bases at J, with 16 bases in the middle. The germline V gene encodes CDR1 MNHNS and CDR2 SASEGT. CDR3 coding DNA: TGTGCCAGCAGTGAATGGGTCAGGGGGGGCACCTACGAGCAGTACGTC. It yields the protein CASSEWVRGGTYEQYV.

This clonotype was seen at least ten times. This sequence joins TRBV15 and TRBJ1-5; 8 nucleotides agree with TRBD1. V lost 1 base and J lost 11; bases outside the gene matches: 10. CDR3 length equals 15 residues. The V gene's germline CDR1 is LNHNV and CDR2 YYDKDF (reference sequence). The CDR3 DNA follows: TGTGCCACCAGCAGAGGAGCACAGGGGGTCCTGACCCAGCATTTT. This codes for CATSRGAQGVLTQHF.

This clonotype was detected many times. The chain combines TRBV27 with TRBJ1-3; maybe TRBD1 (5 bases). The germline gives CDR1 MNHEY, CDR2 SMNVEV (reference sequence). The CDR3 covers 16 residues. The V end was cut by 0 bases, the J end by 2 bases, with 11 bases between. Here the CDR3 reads CASSLSPGFAGNTIYF. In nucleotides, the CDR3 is TGTGCCAGCAGTTTATCTCCAGGGTTCGCTGGAAACACCATATATTTT.

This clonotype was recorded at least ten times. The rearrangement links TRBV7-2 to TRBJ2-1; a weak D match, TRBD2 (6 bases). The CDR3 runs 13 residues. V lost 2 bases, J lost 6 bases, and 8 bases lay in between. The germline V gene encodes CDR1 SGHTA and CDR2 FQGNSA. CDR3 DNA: TGTGCCAGCAGCTTAACCGGGGGCAATGAGCAGTTCTTC. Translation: CASSLTGGNEQFF.

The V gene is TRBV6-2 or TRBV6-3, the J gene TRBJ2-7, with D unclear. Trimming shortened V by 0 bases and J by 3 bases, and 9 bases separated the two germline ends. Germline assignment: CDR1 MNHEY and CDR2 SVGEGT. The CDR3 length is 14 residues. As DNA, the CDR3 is TGTGCCAGCAGTTACTCGGGGTCCCGCTACGAGCAGTACTTC. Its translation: CASSYSGSRYEQYF.

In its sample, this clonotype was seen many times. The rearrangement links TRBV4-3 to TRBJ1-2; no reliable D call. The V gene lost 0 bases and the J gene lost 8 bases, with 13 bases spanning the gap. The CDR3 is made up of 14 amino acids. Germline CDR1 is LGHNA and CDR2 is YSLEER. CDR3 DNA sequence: TGCGCCAGCAGCCAAGATAGAAGGTCGGGCGGCTACACCTTC. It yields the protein CASSQDRRSGGYTF.